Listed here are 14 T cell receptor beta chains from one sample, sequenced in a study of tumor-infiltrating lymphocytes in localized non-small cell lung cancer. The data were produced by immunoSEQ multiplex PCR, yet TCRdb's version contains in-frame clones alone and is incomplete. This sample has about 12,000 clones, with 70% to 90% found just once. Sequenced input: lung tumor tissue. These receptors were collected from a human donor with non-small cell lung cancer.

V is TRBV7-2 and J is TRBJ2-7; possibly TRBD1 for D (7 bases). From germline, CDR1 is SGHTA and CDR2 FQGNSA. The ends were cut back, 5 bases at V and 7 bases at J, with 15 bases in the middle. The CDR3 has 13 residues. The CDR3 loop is CASSLDRAGEQYF. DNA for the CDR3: TGTGCCAGCAGCCTCGACAGGGCGGGGGAGCAGTACTTC.

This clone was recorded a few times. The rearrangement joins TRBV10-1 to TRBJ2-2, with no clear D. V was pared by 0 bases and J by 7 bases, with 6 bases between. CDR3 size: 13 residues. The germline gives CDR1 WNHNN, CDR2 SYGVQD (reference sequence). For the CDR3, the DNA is TGCGCCAGCAGTGAGTCGCTGGTCGGGGAGCTGTTTTTT. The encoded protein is CASSESLVGELFF.

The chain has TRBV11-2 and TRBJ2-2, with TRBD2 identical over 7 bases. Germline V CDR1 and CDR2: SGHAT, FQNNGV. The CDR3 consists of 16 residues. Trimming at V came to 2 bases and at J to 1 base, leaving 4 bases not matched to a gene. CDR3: CASSLLAEVNTGELFF. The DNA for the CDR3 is TGTGCCAGCAGCTTACTAGCGGAGGTGAACACCGGGGAGCTGTTTTTT.

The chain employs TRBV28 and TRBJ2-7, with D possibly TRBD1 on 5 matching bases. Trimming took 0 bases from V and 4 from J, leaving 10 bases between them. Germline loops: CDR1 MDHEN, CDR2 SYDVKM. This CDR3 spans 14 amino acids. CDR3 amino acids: CASSLWAGRYEQYF. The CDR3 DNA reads TGTGCCAGCAGTTTATGGGCAGGGCGGTACGAGCAGTACTTC.

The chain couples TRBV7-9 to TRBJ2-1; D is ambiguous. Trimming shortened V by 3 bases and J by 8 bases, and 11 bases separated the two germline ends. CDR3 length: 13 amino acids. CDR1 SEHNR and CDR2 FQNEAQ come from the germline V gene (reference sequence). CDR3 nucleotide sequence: TGTGCCAGCAGCTTCACGTCCGGATATGAGCAGTTCTTC. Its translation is CASSFTSGYEQFF.

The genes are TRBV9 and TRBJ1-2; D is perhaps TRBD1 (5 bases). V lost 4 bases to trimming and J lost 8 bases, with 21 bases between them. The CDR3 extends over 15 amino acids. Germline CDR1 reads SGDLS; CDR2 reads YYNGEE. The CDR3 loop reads CASSPAFGGRGGYTF. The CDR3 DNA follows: TGTGCCAGCAGCCCGGCCTTTGGGGGGAGGGGAGGCTACACCTTC.

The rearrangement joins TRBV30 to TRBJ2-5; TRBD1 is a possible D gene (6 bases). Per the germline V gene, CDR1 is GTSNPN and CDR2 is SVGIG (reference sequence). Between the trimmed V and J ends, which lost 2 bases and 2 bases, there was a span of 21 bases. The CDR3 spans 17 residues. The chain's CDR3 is CAWSSLLQGYFQETQYF. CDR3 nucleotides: TGTGCCTGGAGTTCCTTATTGCAGGGGTATTTTCAAGAGACCCAGTACTTC.

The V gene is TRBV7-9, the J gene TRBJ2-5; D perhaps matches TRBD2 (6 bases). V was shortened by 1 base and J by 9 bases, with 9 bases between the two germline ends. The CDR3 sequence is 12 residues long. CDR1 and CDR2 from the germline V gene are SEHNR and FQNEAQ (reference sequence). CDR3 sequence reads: CASSLDGEAQYF. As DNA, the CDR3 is TGTGCCAGCAGCTTAGACGGGGAGGCCCAGTACTTC.

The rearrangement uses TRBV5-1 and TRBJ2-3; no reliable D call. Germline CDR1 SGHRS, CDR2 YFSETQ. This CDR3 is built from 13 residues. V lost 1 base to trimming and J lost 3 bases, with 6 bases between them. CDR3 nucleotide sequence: TGCGCCAGCAGCTTGCGGTTTACAGATACGCAGTATTTT. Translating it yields CASSLRFTDTQYF.

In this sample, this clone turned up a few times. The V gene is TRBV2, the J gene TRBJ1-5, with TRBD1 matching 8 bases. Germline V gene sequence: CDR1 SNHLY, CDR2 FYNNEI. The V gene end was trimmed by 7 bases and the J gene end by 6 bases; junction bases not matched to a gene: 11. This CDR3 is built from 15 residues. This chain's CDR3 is CASIEGTGGGQPQHF. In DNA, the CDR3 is TGTGCCAGCATCGAAGGGACAGGAGGTGGTCAGCCCCAGCATTTT.

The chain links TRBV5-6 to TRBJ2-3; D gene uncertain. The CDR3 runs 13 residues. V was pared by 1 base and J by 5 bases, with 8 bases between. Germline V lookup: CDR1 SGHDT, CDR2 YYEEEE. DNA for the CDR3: TGTGCCAGCAGCTTGTACACCATAGATACGCAGTATTTT. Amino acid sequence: CASSLYTIDTQYF.

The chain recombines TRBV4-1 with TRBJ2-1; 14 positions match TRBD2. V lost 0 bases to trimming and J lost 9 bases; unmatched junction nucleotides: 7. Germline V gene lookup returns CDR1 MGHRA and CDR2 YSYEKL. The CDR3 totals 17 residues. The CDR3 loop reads CASSQELGLAGELEQFF. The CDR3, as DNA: TGCGCCAGCAGCCAAGAACTGGGACTAGCGGGAGAGCTTGAGCAGTTCTTC.

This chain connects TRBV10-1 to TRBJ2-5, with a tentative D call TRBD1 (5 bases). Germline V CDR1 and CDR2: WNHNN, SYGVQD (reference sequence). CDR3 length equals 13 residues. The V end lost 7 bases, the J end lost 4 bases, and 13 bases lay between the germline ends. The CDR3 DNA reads TGCGCCAGCAACTCCAGGGTAGGAGAGACCCAGTACTTC. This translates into CASNSRVGETQYF.

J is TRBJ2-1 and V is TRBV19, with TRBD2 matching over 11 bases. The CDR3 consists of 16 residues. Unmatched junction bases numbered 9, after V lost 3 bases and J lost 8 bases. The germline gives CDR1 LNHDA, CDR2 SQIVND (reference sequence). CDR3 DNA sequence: TGTGCCAGTAGTATGTTTACTAGCGGGGGCCGGCATGAGCAGTTCTTC. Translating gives CASSMFTSGGRHEQFF.